This T cell receptor beta chain emerged from a study of blood T cell repertoires in COVID-19. In the study overall: There were acute and convalescent COVID-19 samples, and they came from the United States, Italy and Spain. Sources were T cells, B-cell-depleted T cells, or PBMCs; the material itself was cDNA or gDNA.

Germline V gene sequence: CDR1 SEHNR, CDR2 FQNEAQ (reference sequence). V shed 5 bases and J 11 bases; nucleotides not matched to a gene: 17. CDR3 length equals 15 residues. Source study methods: For nucleated cells, counts were estimated from reference gene primer amplification. Profiling relied on immunoSEQ multiplex PCR, and the TCRdb table lists in-frame clones only, not all of them. That table furnishes V, J and clone size, whereas the DNA furnished D and trimming. The data hold about 180,000 clones, with 80% to 90% observed a single time. This sequence originates from a man in his forties or fifties with active or convalescent COVID-19. The chain combines TRBV7-9 with TRBJ1-2; 7 positions match TRBD1. The sample taken for sequencing was peripheral blood. The CDR3 bases are TGTGCCAGCAGCGTATCCGGGACAGTCCCCGGTCGTTACACCTTC. Amino acids: CASSVSGTVPGRYTF. The full variable domain, its missing parts supplied by reference TRBV7-9 and TRBJ1-2, is DTGVSQNPRHKITKRGQNVTFRCDPISEHNRLYWYRQTLGQGPEFLTYFQNEAQLEKSRLLSDRFSAERPKGSFSTLEIQRTEQGDSAMYLCASSVSGTVPGRYTFGSGTRLTVV.